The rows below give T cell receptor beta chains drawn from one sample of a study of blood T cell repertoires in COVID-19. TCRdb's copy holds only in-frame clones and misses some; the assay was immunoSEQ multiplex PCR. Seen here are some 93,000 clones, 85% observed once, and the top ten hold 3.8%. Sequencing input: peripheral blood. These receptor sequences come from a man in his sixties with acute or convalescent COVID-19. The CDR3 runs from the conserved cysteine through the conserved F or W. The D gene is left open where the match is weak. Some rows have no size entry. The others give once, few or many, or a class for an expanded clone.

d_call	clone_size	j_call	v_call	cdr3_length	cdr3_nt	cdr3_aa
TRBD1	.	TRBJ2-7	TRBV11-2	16	TGTGCCAGCAGCTCCCGGAACACAGGGGGCCCCTACGAGCAGTACTTC	CASSSRNTGGPYEQYF
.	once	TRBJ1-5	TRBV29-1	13	TGCAGCGTGGGGGACACTCGTTTTCAGCCCCAGCATTTT	CSVGDTRFQPQHF
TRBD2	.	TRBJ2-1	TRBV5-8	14	TGTGCCAGCAGCTTGGCCTGGGGGGGCAATGAGCAGTTCTTC	CASSLAWGGNEQFF
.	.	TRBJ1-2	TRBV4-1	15	TGCGCCAGCAACCCAGTCGGGGGCGGGGGCTATGGCTACACCTTC	CASNPVGGGGYGYTF
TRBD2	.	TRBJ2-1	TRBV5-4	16	TGTGCCAGCAGCTTGCACACTAGCGGGGGTTACAATGAGCAGTTCTTC	CASSLHTSGGYNEQFF
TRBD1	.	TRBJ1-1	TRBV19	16	TGTGCCAGTAGTGCACTACAGGGGGCGGTGAACACTGAAGCTTTCTTT	CASSALQGAVNTEAFF
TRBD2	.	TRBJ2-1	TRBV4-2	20	TGTGCCAGCAGCCAAGATCGTCGGACACCCGGGACTAGCGATTACAATGAGCAGTTCTTC	CASSQDRRTPGTSDYNEQFF
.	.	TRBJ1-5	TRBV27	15	TGTGCCAGCCGCCCGGGGATGTATAGCAATCAGCCCCAGCATTTT	CASRPGMYSNQPQHF
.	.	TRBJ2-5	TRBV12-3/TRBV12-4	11	TGTGCCAGCTCCGGGGAGGAGACCCAGTACTTC	CASSGEETQYF
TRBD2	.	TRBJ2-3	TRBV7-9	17	TGTGCCAGCAGCTTACGGGCTAGCGGGAGGGCCGAAGATACGCAGTATTTT	CASSLRASGRAEDTQYF
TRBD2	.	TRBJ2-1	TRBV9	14	TGTGCCAGCACGGGGGGGCTATCCTACAATGAGCAGTTCTTC	CASTGGLSYNEQFF
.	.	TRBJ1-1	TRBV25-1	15	TGTGCCAGCAGTGAATGGTCGGGGAGGAGCACTGAAGCTTTCTTT	CASSEWSGRSTEAFF
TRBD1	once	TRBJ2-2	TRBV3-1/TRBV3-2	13	TGTGCCAGCAGCCAGGACAGGGTCGGGGAGCTGTTTTTT	CASSQDRVGELFF
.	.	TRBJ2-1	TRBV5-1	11	TGCGCCAGCAGCTTGGGCGCTGAGCAGTTCTTC	CASSLGAEQFF
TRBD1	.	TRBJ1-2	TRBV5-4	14	TGTGCCAGCAGCTTCTTGCAGGGGGCGGAGGGCTACACCTTC	CASSFLQGAEGYTF
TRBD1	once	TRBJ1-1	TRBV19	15	TGTGCCAGTAGTATCGGGACAGCAAGCCCTGGGGAAGCTTTCTTT	CASSIGTASPGEAFF
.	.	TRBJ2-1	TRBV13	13	TGTGCCAGCAGCTTATCGGTTTACAATGAGCAGTTCTTC	CASSLSVYNEQFF
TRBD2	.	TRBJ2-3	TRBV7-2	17	TGTGCCAGCAGCTTAAATCCGACTAGCGGGGGTACAGATACGCAGTATTTT	CASSLNPTSGGTDTQYF
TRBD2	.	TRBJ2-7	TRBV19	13	TGTGCCACCCCTAGAGGGGACTACTACGAGCAGTACTTC	CATPRGDYYEQYF
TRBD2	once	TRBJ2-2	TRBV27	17	TGTGCCAGCAGTTTATTCAGCGGGGTTTCGGCCACCGGGGAGCTGTTTTTT	CASSLFSGVSATGELFF
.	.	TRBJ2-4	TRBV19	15	TGTGCCAGTAGTATAGCATCAGGGGTCCAAAACATTCAGTACTTC	CASSIASGVQNIQYF
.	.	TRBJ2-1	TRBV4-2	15	TGTGCCAGCAGCCAAGCGGGGAGGAATCACAATGAGCAGTTCTTC	CASSQAGRNHNEQFF